This TCR beta chain appears in the sequencing data of a study of cytotoxic CD8 clonotypes in ibrutinib-treated CLL (dated by TCRdb to the early 2020s). Notes on the research overall: In this cohort, around 14 patients were treatment-naive and roughly ten were relapsed/refractory, while some 18 had unmutated IGHV. Responses were partial in around 25 patients and complete in 2; after median around 68 months follow-up, roughly 15 stayed in remission and about 12 progressed. On average, each sample had approximately 260,000 productive templates and around 100,000 productive rearrangements. Longitudinal samples were obtainable from about 30% of the roughly 90 participants in the trial. Cryopreserved peripheral blood mononuclear cells were collected at three points: before therapy, at response, and at either sustained remission or disease progression. Response samples were obtained after a median of around 11 months of treatment, with a range of about 6 to 36 months. Every sample from remission and from progressive disease was obtained while the patients were still on ibrutinib.

General conclusions and limits of the study: Public clonotypes were found to be uncommon and were observed to contract or remain stable during treatment; the increase in clonality was shown to reflect expansion of private clonotypes at ibrutinib response. Baseline clonality was found to be higher than that of age-matched healthy donors and was strongly correlated with circulating CD8+ T-cell counts. Clonality rose at ibrutinib response, remained stable during sustained remission, and dropped back toward baseline at progression. Lymph node repertoires were not examined, and the timing of sampling was not matched between patients in sustained remission and those whose disease progressed.

About this clone itself: Its specific antigen is unknown. Per-base quality was not reported, and no clone a single base away is much larger than it.

The time point tag for this specimen amounts to: about 11 months on ibrutinib. For TCR beta library preparation, roughly 2 micrograms of genomic DNA was extracted from cryopreserved PBMCs. Longitudinal blood samples from CLL patients receiving ibrutinib monotherapy were subjected to high-throughput TCR beta sequencing. Patients were enrolled in a phase 2 open-label single-center ibrutinib monotherapy trial. The CDR3 holds 14 amino acids from the cysteine to the phenylalanine. Left in the record is the CDR3 DNA by itself, 42 bases read in frame from the first base. Trimming takes 3 bases from V and 5 bases from J, and the germline ends sit 10 bases apart. According to the germline V gene (reference sequence), CDR1 reads MNHEY and CDR2 reads SMNVEV. On a MiSeq, deep resolution sequencing aimed for a depth between 1 in 1 million and 1 in 200,000 T cells, with each clonotype covered approximately 9.2x on average. The immunoSEQ hsTCRB Kit was used to generate TCR beta libraries. Per the authors' processing: Data were analyzed with ImmunoSEQ Data Assistant and ImmunoSEQ Analyzer, with V, D and J genes assigned per IMGT definitions. Clonality, with values ranging from 0 to 1, was calculated as one minus the normalized Shannon entropy of productive rearrangement frequencies. Only overrepresented clonotypes making up at least 0.05% of the repertoire of each patient were included in the public clonotype analysis. About twelve repertoires from age-matched healthy donors, obtained from immuneACCESS, served as clonality controls. TCRdb carries this immuneACCESS record with in-frame sequences only. Its versions omit some clonotypes, under half of them owing to an unresolved V gene in the studies checked, with the rest unexplained. V and J calls and clone size are copied from that table; D and trimming were computed from the DNA. The sample table contains 60,000 to 65,000 clones; only one count was recorded for around three fifths of them. The ten most abundant clones make up under 15% of the sample.

The source is a human donor with chronic lymphocytic leukemia. The source was PBMCs, collected after 12 months of ibrutinib treatment. The sequence joins TRBV27 to TRBJ2-2; confidence is insufficient to name the D gene. The sequence in DNA is TGTGCCAGCAGTTTTAACCTCTTTACCGGGGAGCTGTTTTTT. The translation is CASSFNLFTGELFF.